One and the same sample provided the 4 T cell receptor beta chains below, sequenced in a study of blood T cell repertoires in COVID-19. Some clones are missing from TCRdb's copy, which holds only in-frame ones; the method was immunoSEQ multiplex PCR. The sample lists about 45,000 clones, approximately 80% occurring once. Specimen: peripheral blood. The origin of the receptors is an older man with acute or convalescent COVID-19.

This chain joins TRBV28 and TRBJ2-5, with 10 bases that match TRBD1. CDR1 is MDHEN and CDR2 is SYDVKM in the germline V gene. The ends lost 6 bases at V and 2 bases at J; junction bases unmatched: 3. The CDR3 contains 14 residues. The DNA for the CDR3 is TGTGCCAGCAGCAGACAGGGGGCACAAGAGACCCAGTACTTC. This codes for CASSRQGAQETQYF.

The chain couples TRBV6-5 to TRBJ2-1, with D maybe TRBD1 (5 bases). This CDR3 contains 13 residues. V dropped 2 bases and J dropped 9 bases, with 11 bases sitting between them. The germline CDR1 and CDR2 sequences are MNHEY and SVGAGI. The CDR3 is CASSYPGLAEQFF. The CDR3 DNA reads TGTGCCAGCAGTTACCCAGGGTTGGCTGAGCAGTTCTTC.

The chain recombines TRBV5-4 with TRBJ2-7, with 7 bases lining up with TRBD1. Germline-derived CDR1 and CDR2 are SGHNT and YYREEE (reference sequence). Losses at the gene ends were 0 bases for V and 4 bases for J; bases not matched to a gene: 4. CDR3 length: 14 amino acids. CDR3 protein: CASSLADREYEQYF. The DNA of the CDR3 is TGTGCCAGCAGCTTGGCCGACAGGGAATACGAGCAGTACTTC.

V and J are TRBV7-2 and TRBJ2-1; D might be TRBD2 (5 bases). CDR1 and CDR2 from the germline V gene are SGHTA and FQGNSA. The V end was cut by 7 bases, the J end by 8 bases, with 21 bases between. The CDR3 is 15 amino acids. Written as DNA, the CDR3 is TGTGCCAGCACCAGCCGCGGGTGGATTTTGGATGAGCAGTTCTTC. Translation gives CASTSRGWILDEQFF.